The 26 T cell receptor beta chains below all came from one sample that was sequenced in a study of PD-1 blockade in classical Hodgkin lymphoma (dated by TCRdb to 2019 to 2021). The time point tag for this specimen amounts to: cycle 1 day 1 (C1D1), immediately before nivolumab initiation. Relapse after autologous stem cell transplantation had occurred in all trial patients, and cohorts A, B and C were distinguished by prior brentuximab vedotin exposure. Libraries came from the immunoSEQ multiplex PCR assay. The table comes from immuneACCESS by way of TCRdb, which keeps in-frame sequences with V and J called. Part of the clones is missing from these tables; in studies checked, under half for an unresolved V gene and the rest for unknown reasons. Within this sample are around 25,000 clones, with approximately 80% of them counted one time only. Clones ranked in the top ten supply 6% to 8.5% of the sample.

The source was peripheral blood mononuclear cells (PBMCs), collected at baseline. The receptors were sampled from a human donor with classical Hodgkin lymphoma.

This clone was recorded a few times. The chain employs TRBV5-6 and TRBJ1-6; no definite D call. The CDR3 extends over 13 amino acids. Trimming shortened V by 4 bases and J by 7 bases, and 9 bases separated the two germline ends. The germline CDR1 and CDR2 sequences are SGHDT and YYEEEE. The CDR3 DNA follows: TGTGCCAGCAGCCAAGCCCCCAATTCACCCCTCCACTTT. Its protein product is CASSQAPNSPLHF.

This clone is classed as medium-sized. The CDR3 DNA reads TGTGCCAGTGGGCGCGGACTCCACGAGCAGTACTTC. Encoded protein: CASGRGLHEQYF. The V call is TRBV5-6, the J call TRBJ2-7; possible D gene TRBD2, 5 bases. The CDR3 loop spans 12 amino acids. In germline, CDR1 is SGHDT, CDR2 YYEEEE. With 8 bases removed from V and 5 bases from J, the gap between germline ends came to 14 bases.

The gene calls are TRBV5-4 and TRBJ2-7, with D tentatively TRBD1 or TRBD2 (6 bases each). V was cut by 0 bases and J by 6 bases, with 13 bases left in between. The CDR3 loop spans 14 amino acids. Germline lookup yields CDR1 SGHNT and CDR2 YYREEE (reference sequence). The CDR3: CASSLGAEGVEQYF. The CDR3 DNA reads TGTGCCAGCAGCTTGGGGGCGGAGGGGGTCGAGCAGTACTTC.

This clone was found a few times. The rearrangement uses TRBV18 and TRBJ2-7, with TRBD1 identical over 8 bases. The length of the CDR3 is 14 residues. CDR1 is KGHSH and CDR2 is LQKENI in the germline V gene. With 4 bases clipped from V and 2 bases from J, the junction kept 4 bases outside the gene matches. The CDR3 region is CASSQGQATYEQYF. DNA of the CDR3: TGTGCCAGCTCACAGGGACAGGCGACCTACGAGCAGTACTTC.

This clone was counted a few times. CDR3 residues: CASSAGIALHF. CDR3 bases: TGTGCCAGTAGTGCGGGAATCGCCCTCCACTTT. The chain is built from TRBV19 and TRBJ1-6; D is unresolved. V was trimmed by 5 bases and J by 14 bases, leaving 10 bases between them. CDR3 size: 11 residues. Per the germline V gene, CDR1 is LNHDA and CDR2 is SQIVND (reference sequence).

The CDR3 bases are TGTGCCAGCAGTGTCGGTGACATTCAGTACTTC. Amino acids: CASSVGDIQYF. The genes are TRBV2 and TRBJ2-4, with D uncertain. The CDR3 extends over 11 amino acids. Trimming shortened V by 4 bases and J by 8 bases, and 6 bases separated the two germline ends. Looked up from germline, CDR1 is SNHLY and CDR2 is FYNNEI.

The genes are TRBV2 and TRBJ2-3; TRBD2 matches 7 bases. CDR1 and CDR2 from the germline V gene are SNHLY and FYNNEI. With 3 bases clipped from V and 6 bases from J, the junction kept 9 bases outside the gene matches. The CDR3 loop spans 15 amino acids. DNA of the CDR3: TGTGCCAGCAGTGACACAACGGGGGGACGCGATACGCAGTATTTT. It is translated as CASSDTTGGRDTQYF.

On this clone itself: A junction end diverges from the germline sequence, so it may reflect a read error. The gene calls are TRBV5-1 and TRBJ2-5; 11 bases match TRBD1. CDR1 and CDR2 from the germline V gene are SGHRS and YFSETQ. The CDR3 is 16 amino acids. CDR3 sequence reads: CARSGGTGGYQETQYF. The CDR3 nucleotides are TGCGCCCGCAGCGGGGGGACAGGGGGTTACCAAGAGACCCAGTACTTC. Full variable domain (remainder filled in from reference TRBV5-1 and TRBJ2-5): KAGVTQTPRYLIKTRGQQVTLSCSPISGHRSVSWYQQTPGQGLQFLFEYFSETQRNKGNFPGRFSGRQFSNSRSEMNVSTLELGDSALYLCARSGGTGGYQETQYFGPGTRLLVL.

CDR3 in amino acids: CASSLHGGGTGELFF. Here the CDR3 DNA reads TGTGCCAGCAGCTTGCATGGGGGTGGAACCGGGGAGCTGTTTTTT. V and J are TRBV5-4 and TRBJ2-2; D may correspond to TRBD1 or TRBD2 (5 bases each). Germline CDR1 is SGHNT and CDR2 is YYREEE (reference sequence). CDR3 size: 15 residues. V was trimmed by 1 base and J by 5 bases, leaving 12 bases between them.

The V gene is TRBV28, the J gene TRBJ1-1; D gene uncertain. The ends were cut back, 5 bases at V and 7 bases at J, with 8 bases in the middle. Germline CDR1 reads MDHEN; CDR2 reads SYDVKM. The CDR3 has 11 residues. The CDR3 protein is CASSPLFEAFF. The CDR3 coding sequence is TGTGCCAGCAGTCCCCTATTTGAAGCTTTCTTT.

The chain is built from TRBV18 and TRBJ1-6; D remains ambiguous. Germline values: CDR1 KGHSH, CDR2 LQKENI. The length of the CDR3 is 14 residues. Trimming pared 3 bases from V and 7 bases from J, leaving 10 bases between. For the CDR3, the DNA is TGTGCCAGCTCACCGGGTTTGGGCAATTCACCCCTCCACTTT. It translates to CASSPGLGNSPLHF. Complete variable domain (other parts from reference TRBV18 and TRBJ1-6): NAGVMQNPRHLVRRRGQEARLRCSPMKGHSHVYWYRQLPEEGLKFMVYLQKENIIDESGMPKERFSAEFPKEGPSILRIQQVVRGDSAAYFCASSPGLGNSPLHFGNGTRLTVT.

The chain carries TRBV19 and TRBJ2-3; 11 nucleotides align to TRBD2. The CDR3 runs 20 residues. Germline V gene data show CDR1 as LNHDA and CDR2 as SQIVND (reference sequence). Trimming took 3 bases from V and 2 from J; bases not matched to a gene: 16. For the CDR3, the DNA is TGTGCCAGTAGTATTCTGGGTCTGGCTAGCGGGGGGCCCTCCACAGATACGCAGTATTTT. The encoded protein is CASSILGLASGGPSTDTQYF.

The J gene is TRBJ1-2, the V gene TRBV11-2; D unresolved. Trimming stripped 1 base from V and 6 bases from J, with 18 bases between. The CDR3 is 16 amino acids. Germline lookup yields CDR1 SGHAT and CDR2 FQNNGV. CDR3 sequence: CASSLGPDGEINGYTF. The CDR3 DNA reads TGTGCCAGCAGCTTAGGTCCGGACGGAGAAATCAATGGCTACACCTTC. Looking up the rest from reference TRBV11-2 and TRBJ1-2 gives the full variable domain: EAGVAQSPRYKIIEKRQSVAFWCNPISGHATLYWYQQILGQGPKLLIQFQNNGVVDDSQLPKDRFSAERLKGVDSTLKIQPAKLEDSAVYLCASSLGPDGEINGYTFGSGTRLTVV.

The chain links TRBV19 to TRBJ1-1, with 8 bases matching TRBD1. CDR3 length equals 15 residues. Germline V gene data show CDR1 as LNHDA and CDR2 as SQIVND (reference sequence). The ends lost 6 bases at V and 1 base at J; junction bases unmatched: 7. DNA for the CDR3: TGTGCCAGTAGGTCCCCACAGGGGGGGAACACTGAAGCTTTCTTT. Protein product: CASRSPQGGNTEAFF.

This clone was found a few times. The genes are TRBV28 and TRBJ1-2; D is unclear. Trimming stripped 2 bases from V and 7 bases from J, with 5 bases between. The CDR3 extends over 11 amino acids. Germline V gene sequence: CDR1 MDHEN, CDR2 SYDVKM. CDR3 residues: CASSLALGYTF. The DNA for the CDR3 is TGTGCCAGCAGTTTAGCCCTTGGCTACACCTTC.

The V and J genes are TRBV7-2 and TRBJ2-4; TRBD2 agrees at 10 bases. This CDR3 is built from 16 residues. Unmatched junction bases numbered 8, after V lost 2 bases and J lost 7 bases. Per germline, CDR1 SGHTA and CDR2 FQGNSA. The CDR3 spells CASSLRSGGALNIQYF. Here the CDR3 DNA reads TGTGCCAGCAGCTTAAGAAGCGGGGGGGCCCTGAACATTCAGTACTTC.

This clone was recorded only once. The chain couples TRBV7-9 to TRBJ2-7; D is possibly TRBD1 (6 bases). CDR1 and CDR2 (germline): SEHNR, FQNEAQ (reference sequence). The CDR3 runs 14 residues. The V gene lost 5 bases and the J gene lost 0 bases, with 11 bases spanning the gap. CDR3 region: CASSPRGHSYEQYF. The CDR3 nucleotides are TGTGCCAGCAGCCCACGGGGACACTCCTACGAGCAGTACTTC.

This chain joins TRBV28 and TRBJ2-7; no clear D. CDR1 and CDR2 (germline): MDHEN, SYDVKM. The V end was cut by 2 bases, the J end by 2 bases, with 7 bases between. The CDR3 totals 13 residues. The CDR3 here is CASSLGGTYEQYF. The CDR3 coding sequence is TGTGCCAGCAGTTTAGGCGGAACCTACGAGCAGTACTTC.

The rearrangement uses TRBV7-2 and TRBJ2-4, with TRBD1 as a possible D gene (7 bases). There are 17 residues in the CDR3. Germline loops: CDR1 SGHTA, CDR2 FQGNSA. Trimming removed 5 bases from V and 5 bases from J, with 22 bases in between. CDR3 loop: CASSLTSLTGVQNIQYF. The CDR3 DNA reads as TGTGCCAGCAGCCTCACTAGCCTCACAGGGGTCCAAAACATTCAGTACTTC.

The V call is TRBV6-5, the J call TRBJ1-6; the D is unclear. Looked up from germline, CDR1 is MNHEY and CDR2 is SVGAGI. V lost 6 bases and J 1 base, leaving 7 bases between the germline ends. The CDR3 contains 14 residues. CDR3 sequence (DNA): TGTGCCAGCAGGACGGGTTCCTATAATTCACCCCTCCACTTT. It yields the protein CASRTGSYNSPLHF.

The chain's CDR3 is CASTPGPWTEAFF. The DNA for the CDR3 is TGCGCCAGCACACCGGGGCCGTGGACTGAAGCTTTCTTT. This chain uses TRBV10-1 with TRBJ1-1, with D possibly matching TRBD1 (5 bases). This CDR3 is built from 13 residues. V lost 7 bases and J 5 bases, leaving 14 bases between the germline ends. CDR1 and CDR2 (germline): WNHNN, SYGVQD (reference sequence).

This chain links TRBV28 with TRBJ1-2; D might be TRBD1 (6 bases). Germline V gene lookup returns CDR1 MDHEN and CDR2 SYDVKM. The length of the CDR3 is 17 residues. Trimming stripped 8 bases from V and 0 bases from J, with 22 bases between. The CDR3 DNA follows: TGTGCCAGCGACCCATACAGGGATTTAGGACCTAACTATGGCTACACCTTC. Translating gives CASDPYRDLGPNYGYTF.

The CDR3 coding sequence is TGTGCCAGCAGCCCTACAGGGGGAGGGACAGATACGCAGTATTTT. As protein: CASSPTGGGTDTQYF. The chain is built from TRBV7-3 and TRBJ2-3; D perhaps matches TRBD1 (8 bases). Trimming left V 5 bases short and J 3 bases short, with 15 bases between. The CDR3 has 15 amino acids. Germline values: CDR1 SGHTA, CDR2 FQGTGA.

This sequence joins TRBV7-2 and TRBJ2-3; tentative D call: TRBD2 (5 bases). Germline CDR1 reads SGHTA; CDR2 reads FQGNSA. The V and J ends lost 5 bases and 1 base respectively, with 16 bases between them. This CDR3 is built from 16 residues. The CDR3 here is CASSTGFDYRTDTQYF. In nucleotides, the CDR3 is TGTGCCAGCAGCACGGGGTTCGACTACCGCACAGATACGCAGTATTTT.

The V gene is TRBV18, the J gene TRBJ1-2; possible D gene TRBD1, 5 bases. Trimming left V 1 base short and J 4 bases short, with 7 bases between. The CDR3 is 13 amino acids. Looked up from germline, CDR1 is KGHSH and CDR2 is LQKENI. CDR3 bases: TGTGCCAGCTCACCACAGGACACCTATGGCTACACCTTC. Protein product: CASSPQDTYGYTF. Supplemented by reference TRBV18 and TRBJ1-2, the full variable domain reads NAGVMQNPRHLVRRRGQEARLRCSPMKGHSHVYWYRQLPEEGLKFMVYLQKENIIDESGMPKERFSAEFPKEGPSILRIQQVVRGDSAAYFCASSPQDTYGYTFGSGTRLTVV.

V usage is TRBV5-6 and J usage is TRBJ2-2; TRBD1 aligns across 8 bases. Germline values: CDR1 SGHDT, CDR2 YYEEEE. This CDR3 spans 16 amino acids. J lost 1 base, V lost 3 bases, and 5 bases had no gene match. Written as DNA, the CDR3 is TGTGCCAGCAGCTCGGCCGGACAGGGGAACACCGGGGAGCTGTTTTTT. Translating gives CASSSAGQGNTGELFF.